This record looks at one T cell receptor (beta chain) sequence and its context. Under the authors' procedure: Scientists estimated how many nucleated cells there were by amplifying reference gene primers. Sequenced by immunoSEQ multiplex PCR; TCRdb stores in-frame clones only, minus some. V and J calls and clone size are as listed in that table; D and trimming were resolved from the DNA. This table holds hundreds of thousands of clones, roughly 83% found once. This sample is part of a study of blood T cell repertoires in COVID-19. For the study at large: The origin of the acute and convalescent COVID-19 samples was the United States, Italy and Spain. Sample material is recorded as cDNA or gDNA derived from T cells, B-cell-depleted T cells, or PBMCs.

CDR1 and CDR2 (germline): LNHDA, SQIVND (reference sequence). The CDR3 is made up of 16 amino acids. Deletions cut 0 bases from V and 2 bases from J, with 13 bases between. The TCR was taken from a woman older than 75 with acute or convalescent COVID-19. The genes are TRBV19 and TRBJ2-5; TRBD1 is a possible D gene (5 bases). The specimen was peripheral blood. The CDR3 bases are TGTGCCAGTAGTATAGATGGGGCAGCACCACAAGAGACCCAGTACTTC. Amino acid sequence: CASSIDGAAPQETQYF.